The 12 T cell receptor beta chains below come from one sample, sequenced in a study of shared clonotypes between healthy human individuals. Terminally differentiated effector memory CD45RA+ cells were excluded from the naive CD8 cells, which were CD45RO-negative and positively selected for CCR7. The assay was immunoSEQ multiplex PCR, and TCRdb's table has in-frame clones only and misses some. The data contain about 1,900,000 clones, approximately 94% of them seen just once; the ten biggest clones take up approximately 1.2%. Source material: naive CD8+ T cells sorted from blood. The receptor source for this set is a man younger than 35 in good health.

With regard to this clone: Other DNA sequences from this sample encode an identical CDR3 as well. Here the CDR3 reads CASSLGAGTYNEQFF. The DNA of the CDR3 is TGTGCCAGCAGCTTAGGGGCCGGAACTTACAATGAGCAGTTCTTC. The V and J genes are TRBV7-9 and TRBJ2-1; D gene uncertain. The CDR3 contains 15 residues. Trimming left V 1 base short and J 4 bases short, with 11 bases between. Germline CDR1 SEHNR, CDR2 FQNEAQ (reference sequence). The complete variable domain, with remaining parts taken from reference TRBV7-9 and TRBJ2-1, reads DTGVSQNPRHKITKRGQNVTFRCDPISEHNRLYWYRQTLGQGPEFLTYFQNEAQLEKSRLLSDRFSAERPKGSFSTLEIQRTEQGDSAMYLCASSLGAGTYNEQFFGPGTRLTVL.

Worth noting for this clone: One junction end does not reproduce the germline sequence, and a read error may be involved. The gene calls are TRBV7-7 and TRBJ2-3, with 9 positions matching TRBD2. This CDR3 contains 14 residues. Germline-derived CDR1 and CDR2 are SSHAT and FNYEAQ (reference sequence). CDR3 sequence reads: CASSPMGAGGPQYF. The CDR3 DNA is TGTGCTAGCAGCCCCATGGGGGCGGGGGGGCCGCAGTATTTT.

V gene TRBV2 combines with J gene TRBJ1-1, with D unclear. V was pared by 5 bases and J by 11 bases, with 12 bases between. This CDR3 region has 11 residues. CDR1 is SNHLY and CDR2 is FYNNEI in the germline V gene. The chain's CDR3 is CASSFGPGAFF. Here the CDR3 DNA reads TGTGCCAGCAGTTTCGGCCCGGGGGCTTTCTTT. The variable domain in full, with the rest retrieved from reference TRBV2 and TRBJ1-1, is EPEVTQTPSHQVTQMGQEVILRCVPISNHLYFYWYRQILGQKVEFLVSFYNNEISEKSEIFDDQFSVERPDGSNFTLKIRSTKLEDSAMYFCASSFGPGAFFGQGTRLTVV.

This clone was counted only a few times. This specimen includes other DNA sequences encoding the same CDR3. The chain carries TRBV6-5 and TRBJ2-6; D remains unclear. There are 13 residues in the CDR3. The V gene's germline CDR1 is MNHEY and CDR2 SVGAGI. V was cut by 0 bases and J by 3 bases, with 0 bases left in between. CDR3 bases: TGTGCCAGCAGTTACTCTGGGGCCAACGTCCTGACTTTC. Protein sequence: CASSYSGANVLTF.

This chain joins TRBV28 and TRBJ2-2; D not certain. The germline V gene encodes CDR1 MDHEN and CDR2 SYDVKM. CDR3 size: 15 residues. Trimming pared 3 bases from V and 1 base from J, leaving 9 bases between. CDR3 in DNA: TGTGCCAGCAGTTTGGGGAAACTGAACACCGGGGAGCTGTTTTTT. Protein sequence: CASSLGKLNTGELFF.

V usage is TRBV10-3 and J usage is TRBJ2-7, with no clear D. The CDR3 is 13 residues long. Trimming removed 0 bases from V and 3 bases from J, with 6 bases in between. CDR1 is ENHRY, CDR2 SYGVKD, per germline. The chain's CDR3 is CAISESLDYEQYF. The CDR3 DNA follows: TGTGCCATCAGTGAGTCGCTAGACTACGAGCAGTACTTC.

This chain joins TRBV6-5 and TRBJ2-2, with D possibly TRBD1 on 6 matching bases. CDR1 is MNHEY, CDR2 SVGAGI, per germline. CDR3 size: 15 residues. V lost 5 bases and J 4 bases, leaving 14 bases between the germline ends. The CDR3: CASSAYRDRTGELFF. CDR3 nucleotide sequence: TGTGCCAGCAGTGCCTACAGGGATCGCACCGGGGAGCTGTTTTTT.

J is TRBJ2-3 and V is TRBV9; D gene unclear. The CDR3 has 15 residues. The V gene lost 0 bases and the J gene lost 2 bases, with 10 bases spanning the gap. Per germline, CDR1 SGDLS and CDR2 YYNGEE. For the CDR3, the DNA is TGTGCCAGCAGCGTAGATGGTAGCCCCACAGATACGCAGTATTTT. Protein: CASSVDGSPTDTQYF.

Written as DNA, the CDR3 is TGTGCCAGCAGGGATCTGACAGGGGTGGACTACGAGCAGTACTTC. Protein sequence: CASRDLTGVDYEQYF. The rearrangement uses TRBV6-1 and TRBJ2-7, with 8 bases fitting TRBD1. CDR1 is MNHNS, CDR2 SASEGT, per germline. J was trimmed by 3 bases and V by 6 bases; bases with no gene match: 10. CDR3 size: 15 residues.

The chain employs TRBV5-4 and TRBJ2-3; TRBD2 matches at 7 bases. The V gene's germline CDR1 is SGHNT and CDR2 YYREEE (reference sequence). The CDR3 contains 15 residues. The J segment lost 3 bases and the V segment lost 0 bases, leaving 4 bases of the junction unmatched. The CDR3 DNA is TGTGCCAGCAGCTTGGCGTGGGGGGGGACAGATACGCAGTATTTT. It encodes CASSLAWGGTDTQYF.

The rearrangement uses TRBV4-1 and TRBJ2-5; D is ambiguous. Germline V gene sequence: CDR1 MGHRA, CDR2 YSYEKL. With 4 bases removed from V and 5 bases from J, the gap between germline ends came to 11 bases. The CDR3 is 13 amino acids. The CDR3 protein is CASSLVWGETQYF. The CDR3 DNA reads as TGCGCCAGCAGCCTAGTTTGGGGTGAGACCCAGTACTTC.

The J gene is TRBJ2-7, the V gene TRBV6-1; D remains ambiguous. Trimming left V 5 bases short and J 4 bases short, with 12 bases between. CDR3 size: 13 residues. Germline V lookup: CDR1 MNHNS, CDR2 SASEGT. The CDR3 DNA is TGTGCCAGCAGTTCCCAGGACGGGTACGAGCAGTACTTC. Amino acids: CASSSQDGYEQYF.